The 8 T cell receptor beta chains presented below share a single source sample, sequenced in a study of OX40 agonist ivuxolimab in advanced cancers. Profiling relied on immunoSEQ multiplex PCR, and the TCRdb table lists in-frame clones only, not all of them. The sample shows almost 80,000 clones, around nine tenths of them seen only once. The material was CD4+ or CD8+ T cells sorted from blood, obtained in a trial of the OX40 agonist ivuxolimab. The receptors here all came from an adult with an advanced solid tumor such as melanoma, head and neck, liver or kidney cancer.

The V and J genes are TRBV6-6 and TRBJ2-3, with 7 bases lining up with TRBD2. The V gene's germline CDR1 is MNHNY and CDR2 SVGAGI (reference sequence). The CDR3 has 16 amino acids. The V segment lost 5 bases and the J segment 5 bases; nucleotides outside the gene matches: 13. CDR3 DNA: TGTGCCAGCAGTACCCAAAAAGCGGGAAGAATAGATACGCAGTATTTT. Translation gives CASSTQKAGRIDTQYF.

V usage is TRBV5-6 and J usage is TRBJ2-3; D gene unclear. In germline, CDR1 is SGHDT, CDR2 YYEEEE. The V gene lost 4 bases and the J gene lost 2 bases, with 17 bases spanning the gap. The CDR3 covers 16 residues. The CDR3 bases are TGTGCCAGCAGCCCGCCGACTGCGACCCACACAGATACGCAGTATTTT. Translated: CASSPPTATHTDTQYF.

V usage is TRBV10-3 and J usage is TRBJ1-1, with 8 positions matching TRBD1. CDR1 is ENHRY and CDR2 is SYGVKD in the germline V gene. The J segment lost 2 bases and the V segment lost 6 bases, leaving 2 bases of the junction unmatched. The CDR3 covers 13 residues. CDR3 amino acids: CAISGQGNTEAFF. CDR3 coding DNA: TGTGCCATCAGCGGACAGGGTAACACTGAAGCTTTCTTT.

The chain employs TRBV4-2 and TRBJ1-2, with 7 bases matching TRBD1. This CDR3 contains 16 residues. After removal of 4 bases from V and 2 bases from J, the junction contained 10 bases not matched to a gene. CDR1 is LGHNA and CDR2 is YNFKEQ in the germline V gene. CDR3 DNA sequence: TGTGCCAGCAGCCGGGCCTTAGGACAGGCAAACTATGGCTACACCTTC. It codes for CASSRALGQANYGYTF.

This rearrangement joins TRBV10-3 to TRBJ1-2; a weak D match, TRBD1 (6 bases). Germline CDR1 ENHRY, CDR2 SYGVKD. Trimming cost V 2 bases and J 0 bases, with 10 bases left between them. The CDR3 sequence is 15 residues long. Written as DNA, the CDR3 is TGTGCCATCAGTGAGACTAGGACAGCTAACTATGGCTACACCTTC. The encoded protein is CAISETRTANYGYTF.

The chain couples TRBV7-2 to TRBJ2-7; 13 nucleotides match TRBD2. V lost 2 bases, J lost 2 bases, and 9 bases stayed unmatched. There are 18 residues in the CDR3. The germline V gene has CDR1 SGHTA and CDR2 FQGNSA. DNA for the CDR3: TGTGCCAGCAGCTTACTTGAGACTAGCGGGGGGTCGGCCTACGAGCAGTACTTC. Protein sequence: CASSLLETSGGSAYEQYF.

The chain couples TRBV27 to TRBJ2-7; TRBD2 aligns across 7 bases. Trimming removed 5 bases from V and 5 bases from J; junction bases left unmatched: 18. Germline V CDR1 and CDR2: MNHEY, SMNVEV (reference sequence). CDR3 length equals 17 residues. The CDR3 bases are TGTGCCAGCAGTAGCGTCGGAGGGCTAGCGGAACTCCACGAGCAGTACTTC. This gives the protein CASSSVGGLAELHEQYF.

The chain has TRBV10-3 and TRBJ2-1; no definite D call. The CDR3 is made up of 13 amino acids. Germline V CDR1 and CDR2: ENHRY, SYGVKD. V shed 9 bases and J shed 2 bases, with 11 bases lying between them. The CDR3 region has the DNA TGTGCCATTGGATCCGGACCCTACAATGAGCAGTTCTTC. Protein: CAIGSGPYNEQFF.